This T cell receptor (beta chain) originates from a study of blood T cell repertoires in COVID-19. Overall study context: Whether acute or convalescent, the COVID-19 samples came from the United States, Italy and Spain. T cells, B-cell-depleted T cells, or PBMCs provided the cDNA or gDNA that served as material.

The germline gives CDR1 SGHTA, CDR2 FQGNSA. V shed 1 base and J shed 0 bases, with 7 bases lying between them. The CDR3 totals 15 residues. Original handling: Cell counts per sample came from amplifying reference gene primers. The repertoire was sequenced with immunoSEQ multiplex PCR; TCRdb's copy has only in-frame clones and lacks some. The DNA was the basis for D and trimming; V, J and clone size are from that table. The sample records about 200,000 clones, approximately 87% being singletons. Sequenced: peripheral blood. V and J are TRBV7-2 and TRBJ2-1; possibly TRBD2 for D (6 bases). This receptor was taken from a woman aged 45 to 65 with acute or convalescent COVID-19. The CDR3 loop reads CASSLDGSSYNEQFF. CDR3 bases: TGTGCCAGCAGCTTAGACGGGAGCTCCTACAATGAGCAGTTCTTC. Based on the CDR3 plus reference TRBV7-2 and TRBJ2-1, the full variable domain is GAGVSQSPSNKVTEKGKDVELRCDPISGHTALYWYRQSLGQGLEFLIYFQGNSAPDKSGLPSDRFSAERTGGSVSTLTIQRTQQEDSAVYLCASSLDGSSYNEQFFGPGTRLTVL.